Below are 5 T cell receptor beta chains sequenced from a single sample in a study of T cell responses to AZD1222 COVID-19 vaccine. The data were produced by immunoSEQ multiplex PCR, yet TCRdb's version contains in-frame clones alone and is incomplete. The profile shows approximately 160,000 clones, about 90% of them singletons. Sequencing used peripheral blood, obtained on day 0 of AZD1222 vaccination. The receptors were sampled from an adult in good health.

V is TRBV21-1 and J is TRBJ2-7; TRBD2, as called in the table, went unchecked against the DNA. TRBV21-1 is listed as a pseudogene. This CDR3 comprises 18 residues. The CDR3, as DNA: TGTGCCAGCAGCAAAGTTAGGGCTAGCTCTCAGTTCTCCTACGAGCAGTACTTC. It specifies CASSKVRASSQFSYEQYF.

This clone occurred a few times. For the CDR3, the DNA is TGTGCCAGTGATGCCGGGACAGACTTCACCGGGGAGCTGTTTTTT. Protein: CASDAGTDFTGELFF. The chain couples TRBV19 to TRBJ2-2, with 7 bases that match TRBD1. Germline assignment: CDR1 LNHDA and CDR2 SQIVND (reference sequence). V lost 8 bases, J lost 4 bases, and 10 bases stayed unmatched. This CDR3 contains 15 residues.

This chain links TRBV19 with TRBJ1-1; TRBD1 matches at 8 bases. This CDR3 spans 14 amino acids. V was clipped by 5 bases and J by 5 bases; unmatched bases: 7. Germline CDR1 and CDR2: LNHDA and SQIVND (reference sequence). CDR3 in amino acids: CASSAGQGGTEAFF. CDR3 sequence (DNA): TGTGCCAGTAGTGCCGGACAGGGAGGAACTGAAGCTTTCTTT.

The chain uses TRBV5-1 and TRBJ2-7; D is undetermined. Germline V lookup: CDR1 SGHRS, CDR2 YFSETQ. V lost 0 bases and J 1 base, leaving 8 bases between the germline ends. This CDR3 has 14 residues. In nucleotides, the CDR3 is TGCGCCAGCAGCTTGGAATGGGTGTCCTACGAGCAGTACTTC. As protein: CASSLEWVSYEQYF.

This sequence joins TRBV5-1 and TRBJ2-7, with 8 bases identical to TRBD2. The V and J ends lost 1 base and 4 bases, in that order; junction bases with no gene match: 19. The CDR3 runs to 19 residues. The germline gives CDR1 SGHRS, CDR2 YFSETQ. The DNA for the CDR3 is TGCGCCAGCAGCTTGAGGGGGTTCAGCGGGAGTTTGTATCGGTACGAGCAGTACTTC. Translation gives CASSLRGFSGSLYRYEQYF.